This T cell receptor beta chain was identified in a study of cytomegalovirus exposure and HLA in healthy donors. Notes on the study in general: In vitro work confirmed that three CMV-associated chains recognize CMV antigens.

The validation cohort, a group of around 120 subjects, included the donors and was separate from the roughly 620-subject first cohort. Assay used: immunoSEQ multiplex PCR; TCRdb lists only in-frame clones, some missing. The table records around 250,000 clones, 90% of them present only once. Between the trimmed V and J ends, which lost 0 bases and 0 bases, there was a span of 15 bases. Germline V gene data show CDR1 as LGHNA and CDR2 as YSLEER. The CDR3 is 19 amino acids. As regards this clone: Antigen: not known.

The chain uses TRBV4-3 and TRBJ1-6; tentative D call: TRBD1 (5 bases). This TCR was sampled from a woman between 18 and 29 years old in good health and CMV-seronegative. Sequencing was done on a sample of PBMCs. CDR3 DNA: TGCGCCAGCAGCCAAGATAGACAGCGGGATTACTCCTATAATTCACCCCTCCACTTT. It specifies CASSQDRQRDYSYNSPLHF.